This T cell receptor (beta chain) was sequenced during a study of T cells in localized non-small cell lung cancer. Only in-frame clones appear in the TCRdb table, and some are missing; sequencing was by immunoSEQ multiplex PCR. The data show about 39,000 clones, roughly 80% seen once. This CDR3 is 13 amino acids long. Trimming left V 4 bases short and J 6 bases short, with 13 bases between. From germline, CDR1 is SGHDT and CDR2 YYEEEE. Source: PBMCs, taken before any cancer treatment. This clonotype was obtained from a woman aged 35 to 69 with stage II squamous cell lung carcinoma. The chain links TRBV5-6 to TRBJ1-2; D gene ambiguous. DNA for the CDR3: TGTGCCAGCAGCCCCTGGACCGGAGATGGCTACACCTTC. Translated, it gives CASSPWTGDGYTF.